The 9 T cell receptor beta chains below all came from one sample that was sequenced in a study of radiotherapy plus CTLA-4 blockade in lung cancer. TCRdb keeps only in-frame clones here, not all; method: immunoSEQ multiplex PCR. The sample shows 70,000 to 95,000 clones, around 90% of them seen only once. The sample consisted of peripheral blood, taken from a patient treated with radiotherapy plus ipilimumab. All receptors come from a human donor with non-small cell lung cancer that progressed on radiotherapy plus ipilimumab.

The DNA for the CDR3 is TGTGCCAGCAGGGGGACCGCTTATAGCAATCAGCCCCAGCATTTT. Translation gives CASRGTAYSNQPQHF. The rearrangement joins TRBV2 to TRBJ1-5; D is possibly TRBD1 (5 bases). The V and J ends lost 6 bases and 0 bases respectively, with 12 bases between them. This CDR3 is 15 amino acids long. Germline CDR1 is SNHLY and CDR2 is FYNNEI.

This clone was seen once. The CDR3, as DNA: TGCGCCAGCAGCTTGGCTAGCGGGGTGTCCTACGAGCAGTACTTC. Translating gives CASSLASGVSYEQYF. The chain couples TRBV5-1 to TRBJ2-5; 9 bases line up with TRBD2. Judging by the DNA end, TRBJ2-7 fits better; the J call may be wrong. CDR3 length: 15 amino acids. The V gene's germline CDR1 is SGHRS and CDR2 YFSETQ.

The J gene is TRBJ2-1, the V gene TRBV18; D uncertain. This CDR3 has 13 residues. Per the germline V gene, CDR1 is KGHSH and CDR2 is LQKENI. V lost 3 bases, J lost 4 bases, and 7 bases lay in between. Written as DNA, the CDR3 is TGTGCCAGCTCACCGACTGGTTACAATGAGCAGTTCTTC. Its protein is CASSPTGYNEQFF.

The CDR3 coding sequence is TGTGCCAGCAACCGAGGGGACAGGGAGAACACTGAAGCTTTCTTT. The encoded protein is CASNRGDRENTEAFF. The chain carries TRBV4-2 and TRBJ1-1; TRBD1 aligns across 9 bases. Trimming at V came to 7 bases and at J to 1 base, leaving 7 bases not matched to a gene. The CDR3 consists of 15 residues. Germline V gene sequence: CDR1 LGHNA, CDR2 YNFKEQ.

The CDR3 DNA sequence: TGTGCCAGCAGTTCCGGGACCGTTAATCAGCCCCAGCATTTT. The encoded protein is CASSSGTVNQPQHF. The V gene is TRBV25-1, the J gene TRBJ1-5, with a weak D call TRBD1 (5 bases). V was clipped by 5 bases and J by 4 bases, with 12 bases between them. From germline, CDR1 is MGHDK and CDR2 SYGVNS. The CDR3 has 14 amino acids.

This clone was observed a single time. In nucleotides, the CDR3 is TGCGCCAGCAGCTATACTAGCGGGGGGTCCTACGAGCAGTACTTC. The encoded protein is CASSYTSGGSYEQYF. V is TRBV5-1 and J is TRBJ2-7, with TRBD2 identical over 12 bases. The CDR3 is made up of 15 amino acids. Germline loops: CDR1 SGHRS, CDR2 YFSETQ. V lost 3 bases to trimming and J lost 1 base; unmatched junction nucleotides: 2. Full variable domain (remainder filled in from reference TRBV5-1 and TRBJ2-7): KAGVTQTPRYLIKTRGQQVTLSCSPISGHRSVSWYQQTPGQGLQFLFEYFSETQRNKGNFPGRFSGRQFSNSRSEMNVSTLELGDSALYLCASSYTSGGSYEQYFGPGTRLTVT.

V and J are TRBV30 and TRBJ1-1, with D tentatively TRBD1 (6 bases). Germline V gene lookup returns CDR1 GTSNPN and CDR2 SVGIG (reference sequence). Trimming removed 0 bases at V and 1 base at J, with 12 bases between. The CDR3 is made up of 15 amino acids. The CDR3 loop is CAWSVPGVPNTEAFF. The CDR3 DNA sequence: TGTGCCTGGAGTGTACCAGGGGTCCCGAACACTGAAGCTTTCTTT.

V and J are TRBV1 and TRBJ2-1; TRBD2, the table's D call, lacks a check against the DNA. TRBV1 is a known pseudogene. CDR3 length: 12 residues. CDR3 DNA: TGCACCAGCAGCCCCCCCTGCGGTGAGCAGTTCTTC. Residues: CTSSPPCGEQFF.

The chain employs TRBV7-3 and TRBJ2-2; TRBD1 agrees at 9 bases. V shed 6 bases and J 1 base; nucleotides not matched to a gene: 0. Per the germline V gene, CDR1 is SGHTA and CDR2 is FQGTGA. CDR3 length: 14 residues. For the CDR3, the DNA is TGTGCCAGCAGGGACAGGGGGAACACCGGGGAGCTGTTTTTT. It translates to CASRDRGNTGELFF. The full variable domain, in which reference TRBV7-3 and TRBJ2-2 provide the parts outside the CDR3, is GAGVSQTPSNKVTEKGKYVELRCDPISGHTALYWYRQSLGQGPEFLIYFQGTGAADDSGLPNDRFFAVRPEGSVSTLKIQRTERGDSAVYLCASRDRGNTGELFFGEGSRLTVL.